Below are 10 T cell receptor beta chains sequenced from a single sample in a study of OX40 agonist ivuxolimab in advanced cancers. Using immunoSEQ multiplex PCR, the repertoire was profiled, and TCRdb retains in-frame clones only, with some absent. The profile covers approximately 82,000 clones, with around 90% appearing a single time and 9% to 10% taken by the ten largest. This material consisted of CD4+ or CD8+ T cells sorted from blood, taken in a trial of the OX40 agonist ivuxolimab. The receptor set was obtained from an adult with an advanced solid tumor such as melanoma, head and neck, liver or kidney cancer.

As DNA, the CDR3 is TGCGCCAGCAGCTTAGGCGGGGACACAGATACGCAGTATTTT. It codes for CASSLGGDTDTQYF. V and J are TRBV5-1 and TRBJ2-3; weak D call: TRBD2 (6 bases). CDR3 size: 14 residues. Trimming took off 2 bases at V and 2 bases at J, with 9 bases between the two ends. Germline V gives CDR1 SGHRS, CDR2 YFSETQ.

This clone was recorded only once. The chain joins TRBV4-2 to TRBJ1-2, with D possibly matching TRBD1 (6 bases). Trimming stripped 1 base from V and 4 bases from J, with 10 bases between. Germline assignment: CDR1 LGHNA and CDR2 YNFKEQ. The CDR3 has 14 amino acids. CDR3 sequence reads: CASSQATGFYGYTF. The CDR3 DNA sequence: TGTGCCAGCAGCCAAGCTACAGGGTTCTATGGCTACACCTTC.

CDR3: CAISVRDNSPLHF. The CDR3 DNA reads TGTGCCATCAGTGTCAGGGATAATTCACCCCTCCACTTT. V and J are TRBV10-3 and TRBJ1-6; D may be TRBD1 (5 bases). There are 13 residues in the CDR3. Between the trimmed V and J ends, which lost 4 bases and 5 bases, there was a span of 6 bases. Germline-derived CDR1 and CDR2 are ENHRY and SYGVKD.

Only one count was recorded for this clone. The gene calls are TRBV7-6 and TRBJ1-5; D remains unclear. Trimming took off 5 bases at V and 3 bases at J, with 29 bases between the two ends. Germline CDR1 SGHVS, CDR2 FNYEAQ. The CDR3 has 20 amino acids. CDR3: CASSPYPMLDANEANQPQHF. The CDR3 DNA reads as TGTGCCAGCAGCCCCTACCCGATGCTGGACGCCAATGAGGCCAATCAGCCCCAGCATTTT.

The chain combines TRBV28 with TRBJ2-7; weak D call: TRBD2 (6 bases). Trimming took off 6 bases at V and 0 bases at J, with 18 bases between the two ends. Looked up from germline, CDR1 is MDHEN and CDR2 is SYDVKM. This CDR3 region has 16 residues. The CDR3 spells CASRRGGLATSYEQYF. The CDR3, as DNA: TGTGCCAGCAGACGTGGTGGGCTAGCGACCTCCTACGAGCAGTACTTC.

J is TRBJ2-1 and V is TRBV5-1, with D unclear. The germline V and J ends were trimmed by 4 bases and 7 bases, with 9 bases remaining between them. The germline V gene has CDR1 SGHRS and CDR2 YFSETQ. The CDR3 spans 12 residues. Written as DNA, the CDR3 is TGCGCCAGCAGCCCATGGTTTAATGAGCAGTTCTTC. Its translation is CASSPWFNEQFF.

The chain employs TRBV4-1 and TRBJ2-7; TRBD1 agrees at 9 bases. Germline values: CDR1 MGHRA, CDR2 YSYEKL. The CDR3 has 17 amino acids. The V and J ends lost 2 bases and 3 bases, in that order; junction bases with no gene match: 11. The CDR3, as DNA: TGCGCCAGCAGCCAACGTAGAGGACAGGGGATTAACTACGAGCAGTACTTC. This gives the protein CASSQRRGQGINYEQYF.

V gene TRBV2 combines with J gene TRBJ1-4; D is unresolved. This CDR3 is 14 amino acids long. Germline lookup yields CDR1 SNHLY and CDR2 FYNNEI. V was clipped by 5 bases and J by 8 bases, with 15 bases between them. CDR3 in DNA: TGTGCCAGCAGTCCGGAGTGGGGAGCGGAAAAACTGTTTTTT. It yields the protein CASSPEWGAEKLFF.

The CDR3 reads CASSQGLAETYEQYF. The CDR3 nucleotides read TGTGCCAGCAGCCAGGGACTAGCGGAAACCTACGAGCAGTACTTC. V is TRBV9 and J is TRBJ2-7; 11 bases align to TRBD2. The CDR3 length is 15 residues. CDR1 and CDR2 from the germline V gene are SGDLS and YYNGEE. V shed 4 bases and J 2 bases; nucleotides not matched to a gene: 5.

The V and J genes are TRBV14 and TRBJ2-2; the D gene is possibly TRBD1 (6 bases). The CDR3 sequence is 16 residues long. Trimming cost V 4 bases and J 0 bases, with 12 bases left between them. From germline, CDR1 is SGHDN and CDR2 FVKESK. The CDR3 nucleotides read TGTGCCAGCAGCCCGCGGACAGCTCCGAACACCGGGGAGCTGTTTTTT. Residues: CASSPRTAPNTGELFF.